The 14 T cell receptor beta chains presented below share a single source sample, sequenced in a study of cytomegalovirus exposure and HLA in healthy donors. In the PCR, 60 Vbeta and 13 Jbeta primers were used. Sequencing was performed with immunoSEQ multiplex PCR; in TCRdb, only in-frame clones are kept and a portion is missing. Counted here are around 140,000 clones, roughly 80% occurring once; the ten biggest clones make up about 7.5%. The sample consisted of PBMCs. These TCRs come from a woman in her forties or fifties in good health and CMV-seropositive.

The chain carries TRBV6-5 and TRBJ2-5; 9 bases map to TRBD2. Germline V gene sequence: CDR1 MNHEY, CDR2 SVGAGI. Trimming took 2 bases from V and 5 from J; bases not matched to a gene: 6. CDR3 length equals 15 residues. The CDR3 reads CASSYDSGRGETQYF. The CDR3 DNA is TGTGCCAGCAGTTACGATAGCGGGAGAGGCGAGACCCAGTACTTC.

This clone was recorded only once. The chain's CDR3 is CATSRAYRDSYEQYF. The DNA for the CDR3 is TGTGCCACCAGCAGAGCATACCGGGACAGCTACGAGCAGTACTTC. The rearrangement links TRBV15 to TRBJ2-5, with TRBD1 matching 7 bases. With the DNA end fitting TRBJ2-7 better, the J assignment may be wrong. This CDR3 is built from 15 residues. Germline V gives CDR1 LNHNV, CDR2 YYDKDF (reference sequence).

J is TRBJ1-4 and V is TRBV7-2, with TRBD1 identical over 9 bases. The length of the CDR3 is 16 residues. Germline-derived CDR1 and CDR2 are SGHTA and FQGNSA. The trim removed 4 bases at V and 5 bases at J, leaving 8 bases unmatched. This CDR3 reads CASSSHSGQGNEKLFF. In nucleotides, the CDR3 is TGTGCCAGCAGCTCGCACTCGGGACAGGGAAATGAAAAACTGTTTTTT.

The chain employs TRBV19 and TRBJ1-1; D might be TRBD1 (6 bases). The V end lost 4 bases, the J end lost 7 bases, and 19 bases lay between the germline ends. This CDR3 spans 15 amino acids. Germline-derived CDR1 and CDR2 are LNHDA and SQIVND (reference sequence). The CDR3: CASSTIGTTHYEAFF. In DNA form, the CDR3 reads TGTGCCAGTAGTACCATCGGGACAACTCATTATGAAGCTTTCTTT. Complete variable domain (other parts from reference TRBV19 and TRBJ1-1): DGGITQSPKYLFRKEGQNVTLSCEQNLNHDAMYWYRQDPGQGLRLIYYSQIVNDFQKGDIAEGYSVSREKKESFPLTVTSAQKNPTAFYLCASSTIGTTHYEAFFGQGTRLTVV.

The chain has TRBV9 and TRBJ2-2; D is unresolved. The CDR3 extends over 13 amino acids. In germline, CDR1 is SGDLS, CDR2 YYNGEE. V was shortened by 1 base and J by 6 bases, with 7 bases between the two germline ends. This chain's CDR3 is CASSVLLAGELFF. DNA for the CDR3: TGTGCCAGCAGCGTACTCCTAGCCGGGGAGCTGTTTTTT.

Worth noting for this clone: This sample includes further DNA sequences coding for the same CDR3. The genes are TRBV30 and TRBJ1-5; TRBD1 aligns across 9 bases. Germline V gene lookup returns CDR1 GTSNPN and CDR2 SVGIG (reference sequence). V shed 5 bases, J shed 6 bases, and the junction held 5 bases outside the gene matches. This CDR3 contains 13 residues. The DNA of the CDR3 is TGTGCCTGGGAGACAGGGGGTGGTCAGCCCCAGCATTTT. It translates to CAWETGGGQPQHF.

CDR3 in DNA: TGTGCCAGCAGCTTAAACGCAGCGACTAGCTACACCTTC. Its protein product is CASSLNAATSYTF. The rearrangement joins TRBV7-3 to TRBJ1-2; D gene uncertain. V was clipped by 1 base and J by 9 bases, with 12 bases between them. Germline CDR1 reads SGHTA; CDR2 reads FQGTGA. The CDR3 has 13 residues. The variable domain in full, with the rest retrieved from reference TRBV7-3 and TRBJ1-2, is GAGVSQTPSNKVTEKGKYVELRCDPISGHTALYWYRQSLGQGPEFLIYFQGTGAADDSGLPNDRFFAVRPEGSVSTLKIQRTERGDSAVYLCASSLNAATSYTFGSGTRLTVV.

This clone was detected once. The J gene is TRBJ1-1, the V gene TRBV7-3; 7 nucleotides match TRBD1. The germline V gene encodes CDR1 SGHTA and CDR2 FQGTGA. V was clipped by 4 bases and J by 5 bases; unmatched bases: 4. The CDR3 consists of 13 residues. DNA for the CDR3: TGTGCCAGCAGCTGGGACAGTCGGACTGAAGCTTTCTTT. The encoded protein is CASSWDSRTEAFF. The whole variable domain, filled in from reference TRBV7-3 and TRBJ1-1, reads GAGVSQTPSNKVTEKGKYVELRCDPISGHTALYWYRQSLGQGPEFLIYFQGTGAADDSGLPNDRFFAVRPEGSVSTLKIQRTERGDSAVYLCASSWDSRTEAFFGQGTRLTVV.

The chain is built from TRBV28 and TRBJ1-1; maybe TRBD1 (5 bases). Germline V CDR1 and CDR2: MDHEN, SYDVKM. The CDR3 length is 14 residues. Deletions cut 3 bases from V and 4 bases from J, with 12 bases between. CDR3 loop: CASSFGRTLTEAFF. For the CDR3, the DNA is TGTGCCAGCAGTTTTGGCAGGACACTCACTGAAGCTTTCTTT.

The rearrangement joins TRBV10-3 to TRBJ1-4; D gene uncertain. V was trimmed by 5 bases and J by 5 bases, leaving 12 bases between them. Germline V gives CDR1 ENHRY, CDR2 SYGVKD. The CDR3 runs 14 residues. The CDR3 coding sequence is TGTGCCATCAGTAACCCGGGAAGCAATGAAAAACTGTTTTTT. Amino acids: CAISNPGSNEKLFF.

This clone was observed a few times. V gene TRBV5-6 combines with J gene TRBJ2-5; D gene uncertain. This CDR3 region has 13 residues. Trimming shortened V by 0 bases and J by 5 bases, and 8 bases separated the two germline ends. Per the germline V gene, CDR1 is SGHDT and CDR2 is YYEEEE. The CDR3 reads CASSLAAWETQYF. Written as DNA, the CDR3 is TGTGCCAGCAGCTTGGCCGCGTGGGAGACCCAGTACTTC.

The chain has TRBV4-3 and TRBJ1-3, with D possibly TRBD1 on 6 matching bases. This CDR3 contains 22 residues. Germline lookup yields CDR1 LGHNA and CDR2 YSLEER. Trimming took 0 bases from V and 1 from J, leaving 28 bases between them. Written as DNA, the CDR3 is TGCGCCAGCAGCCAAGATGGCTTGGCAGGGGTCTTAAAGAAATCATCTGGAAACACCATATATTTT. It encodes CASSQDGLAGVLKKSSGNTIYF.

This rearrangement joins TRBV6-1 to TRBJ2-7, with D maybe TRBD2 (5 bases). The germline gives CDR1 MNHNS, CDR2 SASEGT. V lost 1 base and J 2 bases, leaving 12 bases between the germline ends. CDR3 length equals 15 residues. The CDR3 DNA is TGTGCCAGCAGTGAAGGGGCTAGCTCTACCTACGAGCAGTACTTC. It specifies CASSEGASSTYEQYF.

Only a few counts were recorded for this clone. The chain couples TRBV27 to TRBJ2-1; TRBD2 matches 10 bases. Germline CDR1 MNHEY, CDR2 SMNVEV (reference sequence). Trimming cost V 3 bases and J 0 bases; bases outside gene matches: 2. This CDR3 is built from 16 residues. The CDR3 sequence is CASSFSGRSSYNEQFF. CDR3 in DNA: TGTGCCAGCAGTTTTAGCGGGAGGAGCTCCTACAATGAGCAGTTCTTC.